A selection of T cell receptor beta chains follows, all from one sample in a study of vaccination effects on CD4 cells after COVID-19. Profiling relied on immunoSEQ multiplex PCR, and the TCRdb table lists in-frame clones only, not all of them. The sample has nearly 45,000 clones, approximately 77% seen once. Their antigen targets remain unknown. The specimen comprised CD4+ T cells from PBMCs cultured with a peptide pool, sampled before COVID-19 vaccination. The receptor set was obtained from a human donor who had a prior SARS-CoV-2 infection. Each CDR3 is given with its conserved first and last residue. Each record gives: J gene, V gene, D gene, clone size, CDR3 protein, CDR3 DNA. The D gene is left open where the match is weak. For some rows the clone size is stated as once, few or many, or as a class when expanded; others skip it.

J: TRBJ1-5
V: TRBV19
D: TRBD1
size: -
CDR3: CASSSPRDSSNQPQHF
DNA: TGTGCCAGTAGTAGCCCACGGGACAGTAGCAATCAGCCCCAGCATTTT

J: TRBJ2-2
V: TRBV20-1
D: -
size: -
CDR3: CSASPGGEPGELFF
DNA: TGCAGTGCTAGTCCCGGGGGAGAACCCGGGGAGCTGTTTTTT

J: TRBJ2-7
V: TRBV7-8
D: TRBD1
size: -
CDR3: CASSLDRGFYEQYF
DNA: TGTGCCAGCAGCCTGGACAGGGGGTTCTACGAGCAGTACTTC

J: TRBJ1-5
V: TRBV2
D: -
size: once
CDR3: CASSGGQGRPQHF
DNA: TGTGCCAGCAGTGGGGGCCAGGGAAGGCCCCAGCATTTT

J: TRBJ2-1
V: TRBV24-1
D: TRBD2
size: -
CDR3: CATSDLSSGGYNEQFF
DNA: TGTGCCACCAGTGATTTGAGTAGCGGGGGGTACAATGAGCAGTTCTTC

J: TRBJ1-3
V: TRBV5-1
D: -
size: -
CDR3: CASSRGGVEGNTIYF
DNA: TGCGCCAGCAGCCGAGGCGGGGTCGAAGGAAACACCATATATTTT

J: TRBJ2-1
V: TRBV4-1
D: TRBD1
size: few
CDR3: CASSQGGTGVYNEQFF
DNA: TGCGCCAGCAGCCAAGGAGGGACAGGGGTTTACAATGAGCAGTTCTTC

J: TRBJ2-7
V: TRBV6-5
D: -
size: -
CDR3: CASSYGGRYEQYF
DNA: TGTGCCAGCAGTTACGGAGGGAGATACGAGCAGTACTTC

J: TRBJ2-1
V: TRBV29-1
D: -
size: -
CDR3: CSVEVWVDNEQFF
DNA: TGCAGCGTTGAAGTATGGGTTGACAATGAGCAGTTCTTC

J: TRBJ1-6
V: TRBV5-4
D: TRBD1
size: -
CDR3: CASSSVDREYNSPLHF
DNA: TGTGCCAGCAGCTCGGTGGACAGGGAGTATAATTCACCCCTCCACTTT

J: TRBJ2-7
V: TRBV5-4
D: TRBD2
size: -
CDR3: CASSPTSLSSYEQYF
DNA: TGTGCCAGCAGCCCGACTAGCCTGAGCTCCTACGAGCAGTACTTC

J: TRBJ2-3
V: TRBV18
D: TRBD2
size: -
CDR3: CASSPGSGRGSDTQYF
DNA: TGTGCCAGCTCACCCGGAAGCGGGAGGGGGTCAGATACGCAGTATTTT

J: TRBJ1-2
V: TRBV28
D: -
size: -
CDR3: CASNEGGYGYTF
DNA: TGTGCCAGCAACGAGGGAGGGTATGGCTACACCTTC

J: TRBJ1-2
V: TRBV29-1
D: -
size: -
CDR3: CSVGSLYGYTF
DNA: TGCAGCGTTGGCAGTCTCTATGGCTACACCTTC

J: TRBJ2-2
V: TRBV12-5
D: -
size: -
CDR3: CASGIIAGELFF
DNA: TGTGCTAGTGGTATCATTGCGGGGGAGCTGTTTTTT

J: TRBJ2-3
V: TRBV19
D: -
size: -
CDR3: CAGRLALTGFADTQYF
DNA: TGTGCCGGAAGGCTGGCTCTGACAGGCTTCGCAGATACGCAGTATTTT

J: TRBJ2-1
V: TRBV7-9
D: TRBD1
size: few
CDR3: CASSPRQGVFYEQFF
DNA: TGTGCCAGCAGCCCCCGACAGGGGGTGTTCTATGAGCAGTTCTTC

J: TRBJ1-1
V: TRBV7-9
D: -
size: -
CDR3: CASSLTQEVEAFF
DNA: TGTGCCAGCAGCTTGACTCAGGAGGTTGAAGCTTTCTTT

J: TRBJ2-7
V: TRBV7-9
D: -
size: -
CDR3: CASSLAPTYEQYF
DNA: TGTGCCAGCAGCTTAGCTCCGACTTACGAGCAGTACTTC

J: TRBJ1-1
V: TRBV7-9
D: TRBD1
size: -
CDR3: CASSSRDRENTEAFF
DNA: TGTGCCAGCAGCTCCCGGGACAGGGAGAACACTGAAGCTTTCTTT

J: TRBJ2-1
V: TRBV2
D: TRBD2
size: few
CDR3: CASRGLAGVLVNEQFF
DNA: TGTGCCAGCAGGGGACTAGCGGGAGTGTTGGTCAATGAGCAGTTCTTC

J: TRBJ2-1
V: TRBV2
D: -
size: -
CDR3: CASSVGGEDEQFF
DNA: TGTGCCAGCAGTGTGGGGGGCGAGGATGAGCAGTTCTTC

J: TRBJ1-1
V: TRBV11-3
D: TRBD1
size: few
CDR3: CASSPGQYTEAFF
DNA: TGTGCCAGCAGCCCGGGACAGTACACTGAAGCTTTCTTT

J: TRBJ2-3
V: TRBV7-2
D: TRBD2
size: medium-sized
CDR3: CASSQRGGSIPDTQYF
DNA: TGTGCCAGCAGCCAGAGGGGCGGGAGTATCCCAGATACGCAGTATTTT

J: TRBJ2-1
V: TRBV4-3
D: TRBD2
size: once
CDR3: CASSQVLAGVGEQFF
DNA: TGCGCCAGCAGCCAAGTTCTAGCGGGAGTTGGGGAGCAGTTCTTC

J: TRBJ2-1
V: TRBV7-8
D: TRBD2
size: -
CDR3: CASSPAASGGRNEQFF
DNA: TGTGCCAGCAGTCCAGCGGCGTCGGGGGGGCGCAATGAGCAGTTCTTC

J: TRBJ2-2
V: TRBV7-9
D: TRBD2
size: -
CDR3: CASSLEETSLTGELFF
DNA: TGTGCCAGCAGCTTAGAGGAGACTAGCCTCACCGGGGAGCTGTTTTTT

J: TRBJ2-1
V: TRBV3-1/TRBV3-2
D: TRBD2
size: -
CDR3: CASSQRRGNEQFF
DNA: TGTGCCAGCAGCCAGAGGCGGGGGAATGAGCAGTTCTTC

J: TRBJ2-1
V: TRBV12-3/TRBV12-4
D: -
size: -
CDR3: CASSRTTTEQFF
DNA: TGTGCCAGCAGTCGAACAACTACCGAGCAGTTCTTC

J: TRBJ2-1
V: TRBV29-1
D: -
size: -
CDR3: CSVEDPGIGGIREQFF
DNA: TGCAGCGTTGAAGATCCCGGCATAGGAGGCATTAGGGAGCAGTTCTTC

J: TRBJ2-3
V: TRBV7-3
D: -
size: -
CDR3: CASTPGGGSDTQYF
DNA: TGTGCCAGCACCCCAGGGGGGGGCTCAGATACGCAGTATTTT

J: TRBJ2-1
V: TRBV19
D: -
size: -
CDR3: CASSPVAFYGEQFF
DNA: TGTGCCAGTAGTCCAGTAGCCTTCTACGGTGAGCAGTTCTTC

J: TRBJ2-7
V: TRBV5-1
D: -
size: -
CDR3: CASSLEGWAGSYEQYF
DNA: TGCGCCAGCAGCTTGGAGGGGTGGGCAGGTTCCTACGAGCAGTACTTC

J: TRBJ1-1
V: TRBV2
D: TRBD1
size: -
CDR3: CASSADRGPAFF
DNA: TGTGCCAGCAGCGCGGACAGGGGCCCAGCTTTCTTT

J: TRBJ2-5
V: TRBV5-1
D: TRBD1
size: -
CDR3: CASSFTTGTGVAETQYF
DNA: TGCGCCAGCAGCTTTACCACGGGGACAGGGGTGGCGGAGACCCAGTACTTC

J: TRBJ2-6
V: TRBV19
D: -
size: -
CDR3: CASSIWQGYGANVLTF
DNA: TGTGCCAGTAGTATTTGGCAGGGGTATGGGGCCAACGTCCTGACTTTC

J: TRBJ2-1
V: TRBV18
D: TRBD1
size: -
CDR3: CASSGDSYNEQFF
DNA: TGTGCCAGCTCTGGGGACAGCTACAATGAGCAGTTCTTC

J: TRBJ1-5
V: TRBV3-1/TRBV3-2
D: -
size: -
CDR3: CASSQDDSNQPQHF
DNA: TGTGCCAGCAGCCAAGATGATAGCAATCAGCCCCAGCATTTT

J: TRBJ1-1
V: TRBV6-5
D: -
size: -
CDR3: CASSYRAGRTEAFF
DNA: TGTGCCAGCAGTTACAGGGCAGGGAGGACTGAAGCTTTCTTT

J: TRBJ2-1
V: TRBV19
D: TRBD1
size: -
CDR3: CASSTKTGGLDLSEQFF
DNA: TGTGCCAGTAGTACAAAAACAGGGGGCCTCGATTTATCTGAGCAGTTCTTC

J: TRBJ1-3
V: TRBV3-1/TRBV3-2
D: TRBD1
size: -
CDR3: CASSKMPGQTTGNTIYF
DNA: TGTGCCAGCAGCAAGATGCCGGGACAGACGACTGGAAACACCATATATTTT

J: TRBJ1-1
V: TRBV5-4
D: -
size: -
CDR3: CASRGTSANTEAFF
DNA: TGTGCCAGCAGGGGGACCTCAGCGAACACTGAAGCTTTCTTT

J: TRBJ2-5
V: TRBV5-1
D: -
size: -
CDR3: CASSLAGWETQYF
DNA: TGCGCCAGCAGCTTGGCGGGCTGGGAGACCCAGTACTTC

J: TRBJ2-3
V: TRBV7-8
D: TRBD2
size: -
CDR3: CASRNWAGGRDTQYF
DNA: TGTGCCAGCAGGAACTGGGCGGGGGGGAGGGATACGCAGTATTTT

J: TRBJ2-1
V: TRBV2
D: TRBD1
size: -
CDR3: CASREHSGTGDLDNEQFF
DNA: TGTGCCAGCAGAGAGCACTCCGGGACAGGGGACTTAGACAATGAGCAGTTCTTC

J: TRBJ2-5
V: TRBV5-4
D: -
size: -
CDR3: CASSLFWQSQETQYF
DNA: TGTGCCAGCAGCTTGTTTTGGCAATCGCAAGAGACCCAGTACTTC

J: TRBJ1-1
V: TRBV9
D: -
size: -
CDR3: CASSLRENTEAFF
DNA: TGTGCCAGCAGCCTCCGGGAGAACACTGAAGCTTTCTTT

J: TRBJ1-1
V: TRBV2
D: -
size: -
CDR3: CASQKETNSEAFF
DNA: TGTGCCAGCCAAAAGGAGACAAATTCTGAAGCTTTCTTT

J: TRBJ2-2
V: TRBV6-2/TRBV6-3
D: TRBD2
size: -
CDR3: CASSYGTAGVAGELFF
DNA: TGTGCCAGCAGTTACGGCACAGCGGGAGTCGCCGGGGAGCTGTTTTTT

J: TRBJ2-7
V: TRBV2
D: TRBD2
size: -
CDR3: CASSRLGTSGWSSYEQYF
DNA: TGTGCCAGCAGTCGACTCGGGACTAGCGGGTGGAGCTCCTACGAGCAGTACTTC

J: TRBJ2-2
V: TRBV18
D: -
size: -
CDR3: CATSNRDFTGELFF
DNA: TGTGCCACCTCCAACCGGGACTTTACCGGGGAGCTGTTTTTT

J: TRBJ2-4
V: TRBV11-2
D: TRBD1
size: -
CDR3: CASSLAGGNIQYF
DNA: TGTGCCAGCAGCTTAGCAGGGGGCAACATTCAGTACTTC

J: TRBJ1-4
V: TRBV12-5
D: TRBD1
size: -
CDR3: CASGRDSFNEKLFF
DNA: TGTGCTAGTGGGCGGGACAGTTTTAATGAAAAACTGTTTTTT

J: TRBJ2-1
V: TRBV27
D: TRBD1
size: -
CDR3: CASSISGGNEQFF
DNA: TGTGCCAGCAGTATTTCAGGGGGCAATGAGCAGTTCTTC

J: TRBJ1-2
V: TRBV7-3
D: TRBD1
size: -
CDR3: CASSLKNGQVTNYGYTF
DNA: TGTGCCAGCAGCTTAAAAAATGGACAGGTTACTAACTATGGCTACACCTTC

J: TRBJ1-2
V: TRBV7-2
D: TRBD1
size: -
CDR3: CASSARTGGDYGYTF
DNA: TGTGCCAGCAGCGCACGGACAGGGGGTGACTATGGCTACACCTTC

J: TRBJ2-3
V: TRBV24-1
D: TRBD1
size: -
CDR3: CATSERGQGSTDTQYF
DNA: TGTGCCACCAGTGAAAGGGGGCAGGGGAGCACAGATACGCAGTATTTT

J: TRBJ1-2
V: TRBV19
D: TRBD1
size: -
CDR3: CASSTPRTGGTYGYTF
DNA: TGTGCCAGTAGTACCCCAAGGACAGGGGGGACCTATGGCTACACCTTC

J: TRBJ2-7
V: TRBV18
D: TRBD2
size: -
CDR3: CASSPQLAGANYEQYF
DNA: TGTGCCAGCTCACCACAACTAGCGGGGGCAAACTACGAGCAGTACTTC

J: TRBJ2-3
V: TRBV30
D: TRBD1
size: -
CDR3: CAWSGGQGRVADTQYF
DNA: TGTGCCTGGAGTGGAGGACAGGGGCGCGTAGCGGATACGCAGTATTTT